The 26 T cell receptor beta chains listed next were all sequenced from one sample in a study of CD8 T cells in ankylosing spondylitis. Broader study findings: Ankylosing spondylitis blood seemed to carry a telltale TCR beta motif made of under ten highly homologous variants.

No antigens are known for them. In TCRdb, the 5' RACE reads were re-called with MiXCR into one record per CDR3 protein. The sample gives 800,000 to 900,000 distinct CDR3 sequences, about 10% of which show up once; more than 0.5% is in the top ten. The sample comprised blood, either unsorted or a sorted T cell fraction (not recorded which). These receptors came from a male donor with ankylosing spondylitis.

Ten or more counts support this clonotype. The chain combines TRBV6-5 with TRBJ2-2; TRBD2 aligns across 11 bases. Germline CDR1 reads MNHEY; CDR2 reads SVGAGI. J lost 6 bases, V lost 2 bases, and 8 bases had no gene match. The CDR3 has 17 amino acids. DNA for the CDR3: TGTGCCAGCAGTTACAGTCTAGCGGGAGGTCCGGCCGGGGAGCTGTTTTTT. It is translated as CASSYSLAGGPAGELFF.

The CDR3 reads CSARDPPREEAFF. The CDR3 nucleotides read TGCAGTGCTAGAGATCCCCCCAGGGAGGAGGCTTTCTTT. The chain carries TRBV20-1 and TRBJ1-1, with a possible D match to TRBD1 (5 bases). V shed 0 bases and J shed 11 bases, with 16 bases lying between them. The CDR3 contains 13 residues. Germline V gene sequence: CDR1 DFQATT, CDR2 SNEGSKA (reference sequence).

About this clonotype: One junction end does not reproduce the germline sequence, and a read error may be involved. This chain connects TRBV7-7 to TRBJ2-7; D gene ambiguous. This CDR3 is 15 amino acids long. Germline V lookup: CDR1 SSHAT, CDR2 FNYEAQ (reference sequence). CDR3 loop: CASSLNFGSSYEQYF. CDR3 sequence (DNA): TGTGCTAGCAGCTTGAACTTCGGCAGCTCCTACGAGCAGTACTTC.

This sequence joins TRBV4-2 and TRBJ1-2; D uncertain. Germline loops: CDR1 LGHNA, CDR2 YNFKEQ. V was pared by 1 base and J by 1 base, with 10 bases between. The CDR3 contains 15 residues. DNA for the CDR3: TGTGCCAGCAGCCAAGCCTGGGCTGATAACTATGGCTACACCTTC. Translated, it gives CASSQAWADNYGYTF.

This clonotype was counted a few times. This chain links TRBV5-1 with TRBJ2-5, with TRBD1 matching over 8 bases. The length of the CDR3 is 16 residues. J gave up 5 bases and V 1 base, and 10 bases lay outside the gene matches. Germline V gene lookup returns CDR1 SGHRS and CDR2 YFSETQ. The CDR3 DNA follows: TGCGCCAGCAGCTTGACCACGACAGGGGATTGGGAGACCCAGTACTTC. This encodes CASSLTTTGDWETQYF.

The genes are TRBV20-1 and TRBJ2-2, with D perhaps TRBD2 (6 bases). This CDR3 has 19 residues. V dropped 3 bases and J dropped 4 bases, with 27 bases sitting between them. The germline gives CDR1 DFQATT, CDR2 SNEGSKA (reference sequence). The CDR3 here is CSARNKGRGYYSGTGELFF. The CDR3 DNA sequence: TGCAGTGCTAGGAATAAAGGGCGGGGATACTACTCGGGCACCGGGGAGCTGTTTTTT.

The table lists this clonotype with a few counts. This chain links TRBV7-2 with TRBJ2-1, with unresolved D. Between the trimmed V and J ends, which lost 3 bases and 6 bases, there was a span of 9 bases. The V gene's germline CDR1 is SGHTA and CDR2 FQGNSA. The CDR3 sequence is 13 residues long. The CDR3 loop is CASSLMGVNEQFF. Here the CDR3 DNA reads TGTGCCAGCAGCTTGATGGGTGTCAATGAGCAGTTCTTC.

This clonotype was picked up many times. The genes are TRBV7-2 and TRBJ2-1; D unclear. The germline V gene has CDR1 SGHTA and CDR2 FQGNSA. Trimming removed 5 bases from V and 3 bases from J, with 11 bases in between. The CDR3 covers 14 residues. The CDR3: CASSPWTDYNEQFF. CDR3 sequence (DNA): TGTGCCAGCAGCCCCTGGACGGACTACAATGAGCAGTTCTTC.

This clonotype was counted between two and nine times. The rearrangement links TRBV5-1 to TRBJ2-4, with 7 bases identical to TRBD2. The V gene's germline CDR1 is SGHRS and CDR2 YFSETQ. The V and J ends lost 0 bases and 6 bases, in that order; junction bases with no gene match: 3. CDR3 length equals 14 residues. The CDR3 spells CASSLAGTINIQYF. For the CDR3, the DNA is TGCGCCAGCAGCTTGGCCGGGACTATAAACATTCAGTACTTC.

This clonotype has a handful of counts. V usage is TRBV6-5 and J usage is TRBJ2-7, with TRBD1 as a possible D gene (6 bases). V gave up 0 bases and J gave up 2 bases, with 11 bases separating them. The CDR3 spans 15 residues. Germline V lookup: CDR1 MNHEY, CDR2 SVGAGI. The CDR3 DNA reads TGTGCCAGCAGTTACTCCTATACAGGGACCTACGAGCAGTACTTC. Translation: CASSYSYTGTYEQYF.

This clonotype showed up many times. J is TRBJ2-3 and V is TRBV7-6; 12 nucleotides agree with TRBD2. The CDR3 sequence is 17 residues long. Germline assignment: CDR1 SGHVS and CDR2 FNYEAQ. J gave up 2 bases and V 1 base, and 4 bases lay outside the gene matches. CDR3 DNA sequence: TGTGCCAGCAGCTTAGGCGGGACTAGCGGGCTCACAGATACGCAGTATTTT. As protein: CASSLGGTSGLTDTQYF.

The V and J genes are TRBV5-1 and TRBJ2-7; 7 bases are shared with TRBD2. Germline V CDR1 and CDR2: SGHRS, YFSETQ. Trimming cost V 0 bases and J 3 bases; bases outside gene matches: 9. The CDR3 covers 16 residues. The CDR3 sequence: CASSLASSGHVYEQYF. The CDR3, as DNA: TGCGCCAGCAGCTTGGCATCTAGCGGACACGTCTACGAGCAGTACTTC.

V gene TRBV9 combines with J gene TRBJ2-2; 10 positions agree with TRBD2. CDR3 size: 16 residues. Per the germline V gene, CDR1 is SGDLS and CDR2 is YYNGEE. The junction had 4 bases not matched to a gene; V was cut back by 0 bases and J by 5 bases. The CDR3 nucleotides read TGTGCCAGCAGCGTAGGGCTAGCGGGAGAGACCGGGGAGCTGTTTTTT. Translation gives CASSVGLAGETGELFF.

This clonotype was seen a single time. The rearrangement links TRBV27 to TRBJ2-5, with TRBD2 as a possible D gene (5 bases). The CDR3 covers 13 residues. From germline, CDR1 is MNHEY and CDR2 SMNVEV (reference sequence). The V and J ends lost 1 base and 7 bases respectively, with 10 bases between them. The DNA of the CDR3 is TGTGCCAGCAGTTTATTTAGCGAGGGGACCCAGTACTTC. Residues: CASSLFSEGTQYF.

This clonotype was picked up a small number of times. J is TRBJ1-2 and V is TRBV6-5; 10 nucleotides match TRBD1. Unmatched junction bases numbered 5, after V lost 0 bases and J lost 4 bases. The CDR3 length is 16 residues. The germline CDR1 and CDR2 sequences are MNHEY and SVGAGI. The CDR3 region is CASSYSPGQGSYGYTF. CDR3 in DNA: TGTGCCAGCAGTTACTCGCCGGGACAGGGGAGCTATGGCTACACCTTC.

This clonotype was seen only a few times. The V call is TRBV5-1, the J call TRBJ2-5; 7 bases map to TRBD1. The CDR3 sequence is 15 residues long. The ends lost 4 bases at V and 2 bases at J; junction bases unmatched: 8. CDR1 is SGHRS and CDR2 is YFSETQ in the germline V gene. CDR3 sequence (DNA): TGCGCCAGCAGCCCGGGACAGTTGGTACAAGAGACCCAGTACTTC. This sequence encodes CASSPGQLVQETQYF. Full variable domain (rest looked up from reference TRBV5-1 and TRBJ2-5): KAGVTQTPRYLIKTRGQQVTLSCSPISGHRSVSWYQQTPGQGLQFLFEYFSETQRNKGNFPGRFSGRQFSNSRSEMNVSTLELGDSALYLCASSPGQLVQETQYFGPGTRLLVL.

This clonotype was detected only a few times. The CDR3, as DNA: TGCAGTGCTAGAGAAGGCTACACCTTC. Translating gives CSAREGYTF. This rearrangement joins TRBV20-1 to TRBJ1-2; D not resolved. CDR1 and CDR2 from the germline V gene are DFQATT and SNEGSKA (reference sequence). Trimming stripped 0 bases from V and 8 bases from J, with 1 base between. The CDR3 is made up of 9 amino acids.

This clonotype was recorded many times. The V and J genes are TRBV6-1 and TRBJ1-5; D possibly corresponds to TRBD1 (5 bases). The V gene lost 6 bases and the J gene lost 0 bases, with 12 bases spanning the gap. The germline V gene has CDR1 MNHNS and CDR2 SASEGT. The CDR3 length is 15 residues. CDR3: CASSSTGHSNQPQHF. For the CDR3, the DNA is TGTGCCAGCAGCTCAACAGGACATAGCAATCAGCCCCAGCATTTT.

This clonotype turned up a few times. The genes are TRBV6-1 and TRBJ2-7; no reliable D call. In germline, CDR1 is MNHNS, CDR2 SASEGT. V lost 7 bases, J lost 7 bases, and 17 bases lay in between. There are 13 residues in the CDR3. The CDR3 sequence: CASTRGRTSEQYF. CDR3 bases: TGTGCCAGCACCCGAGGCAGGACCTCAGAGCAGTACTTC.

This chain joins TRBV4-3 and TRBJ1-6; no clear D gene. From germline, CDR1 is LGHNA and CDR2 YSLEER. The CDR3 sequence is 13 residues long. The germline V and J ends were trimmed by 4 bases and 10 bases, with 11 bases remaining between them. The CDR3 loop reads CASSPTANSPLHF. The CDR3 DNA sequence: TGCGCCAGCAGCCCCACCGCGAACTCACCCCTCCACTTT.

The genes are TRBV7-2 and TRBJ1-2; D is unresolved. The germline V and J ends were trimmed by 4 bases and 4 bases, with 16 bases remaining between them. The germline V gene has CDR1 SGHTA and CDR2 FQGNSA. This CDR3 region has 15 residues. CDR3 region: CASSSLRTSSYGYTF. CDR3 sequence (DNA): TGTGCCAGCAGCTCACTTCGGACTTCGTCCTATGGCTACACCTTC.

Points on this clonotype: One end of the junction does not line up with germline, which may come from a read error. This chain links TRBV7-9 with TRBJ1-2; 10 bases line up with TRBD1. Germline V gene data show CDR1 as SEHNR and CDR2 as FQNEAQ (reference sequence). The CDR3 totals 13 residues. The DNA for the CDR3 is TGTGCCAGCAGCCGGGACAGGGGAGGTGGCTACCCCTTC. Its translation: CASSRDRGGGYPF. Together with reference TRBV7-9 and TRBJ1-2, the CDR3 gives the full variable domain: DTGVSQNPRHKITKRGQNVTFRCDPISEHNRLYWYRQTLGQGPEFLTYFQNEAQLEKSRLLSDRFSAERPKGSFSTLEIQRTEQGDSAMYLCASSRDRGGGYPFGSGTRLTVV.

This clonotype showed up many times. This chain links TRBV12-3 or TRBV12-4 with TRBJ2-1; TRBD1 or TRBD2 may be the D gene (7 bases each). This CDR3 is built from 16 residues. Trimming took 4 bases from V and 6 from J, leaving 19 bases between them. CDR3 loop: CASSSPSGGVINEQFF. CDR3 DNA sequence: TGTGCCAGCAGTTCACCTTCAGGGGGGGTGATCAATGAGCAGTTCTTC.

Only a few counts were recorded for this clonotype. This chain joins TRBV5-1 and TRBJ2-7, with 7 bases lining up with TRBD1. Germline V CDR1 and CDR2: SGHRS, YFSETQ. The CDR3 loop spans 15 amino acids. V was clipped by 4 bases and J by 0 bases; unmatched bases: 7. CDR3 amino acids: CASSNTGELSYEQYF. DNA of the CDR3: TGCGCCAGCAGCAATACAGGGGAACTCTCCTACGAGCAGTACTTC.

This clonotype was seen only a few times. The CDR3 DNA is TGTGCCAGCAGCTTAGGGCCTCACAATGAGCAGTTCTTC. Its translation is CASSLGPHNEQFF. V is TRBV7-6 and J is TRBJ2-1; D is unclear. The CDR3 has 13 residues. Germline V gene sequence: CDR1 SGHVS, CDR2 FNYEAQ. Trimming stripped 1 base from V and 5 bases from J, with 6 bases between.

This chain links TRBV5-4 with TRBJ1-2; the D is unclear. V shed 0 bases and J shed 4 bases, with 10 bases lying between them. The CDR3 has 14 residues. CDR1 SGHNT and CDR2 YYREEE come from the germline V gene (reference sequence). CDR3: CASSLDGSSYGYTF. CDR3 coding DNA: TGTGCCAGCAGCTTGGACGGATCTTCCTATGGCTACACCTTC.